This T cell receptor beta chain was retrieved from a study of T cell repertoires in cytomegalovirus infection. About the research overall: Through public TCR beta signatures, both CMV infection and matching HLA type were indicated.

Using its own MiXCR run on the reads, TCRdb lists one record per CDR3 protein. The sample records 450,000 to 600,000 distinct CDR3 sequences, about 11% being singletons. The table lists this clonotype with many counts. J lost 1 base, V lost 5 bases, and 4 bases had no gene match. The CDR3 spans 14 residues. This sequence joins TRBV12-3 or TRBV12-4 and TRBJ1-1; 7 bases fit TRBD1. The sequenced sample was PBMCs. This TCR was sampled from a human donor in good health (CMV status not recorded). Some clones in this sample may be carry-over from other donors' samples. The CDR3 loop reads CASSTTGRNTEAFF. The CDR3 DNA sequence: TGTGCCAGCAGTACGACAGGGAGGAACACTGAAGCTTTCTTT.